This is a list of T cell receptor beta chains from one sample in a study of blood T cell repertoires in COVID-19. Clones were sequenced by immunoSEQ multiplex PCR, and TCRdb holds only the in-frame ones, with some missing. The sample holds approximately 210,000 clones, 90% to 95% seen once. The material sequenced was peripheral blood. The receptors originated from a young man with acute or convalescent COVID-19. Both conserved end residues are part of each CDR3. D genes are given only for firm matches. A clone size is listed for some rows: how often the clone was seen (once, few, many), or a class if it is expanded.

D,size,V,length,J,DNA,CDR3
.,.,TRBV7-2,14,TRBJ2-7,TGTGCCAGCAGACGACAGAGTCTCTCCTACGAGCAGTACTTC,CASRRQSLSYEQYF
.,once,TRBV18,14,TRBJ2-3,TGTGCCAGCCGTACAGCACCCGACACAGATACGCAGTATTTT,CASRTAPDTDTQYF
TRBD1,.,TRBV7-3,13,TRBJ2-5,TGTGCCAGCAGCAGGGACAGGGACGAGACCCAGTACTTC,CASSRDRDETQYF
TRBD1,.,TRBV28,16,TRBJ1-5,TGTGCCAGCAGTCCGACCGGGACAGGGAGGATGGAGCCCCAGCATTTT,CASSPTGTGRMEPQHF
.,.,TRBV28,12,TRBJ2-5,TGTGCCAGCAGTTTAACCCAGGGGACCCAGTACTTC,CASSLTQGTQYF
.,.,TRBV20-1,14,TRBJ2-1,TGCAGTGCTAGTGTTCTAGCGACTGGCGATGAGCAGTTCTTC,CSASVLATGDEQFF
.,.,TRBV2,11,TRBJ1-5,TGTGCCAGCAGTTGGGGCCAGCCCCAGCATTTT,CASSWGQPQHF
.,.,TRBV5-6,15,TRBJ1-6,TGTGCCAGCAGCTTGACGGGGATCTATAATTCACCCCTCCACTTT,CASSLTGIYNSPLHF
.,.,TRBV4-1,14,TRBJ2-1,TGCGCCAGCAGCCTCCCCGGGTCGATCCATGAGCAGTTCTTC,CASSLPGSIHEQFF
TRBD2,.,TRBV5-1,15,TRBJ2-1,TGCGCCAGCAGCTTGGAACTAGCGGGAGTAATTGAGCAGTTCTTC,CASSLELAGVIEQFF
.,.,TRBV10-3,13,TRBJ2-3,TGTGCCTCTAGGGACACCTTCACAGATACGCAGTATTTT,CASRDTFTDTQYF
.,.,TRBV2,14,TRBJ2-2,TGTGCCAGCAGTGTAGCGAGAGAGCCCGGGGAGCTGTTTTTT,CASSVAREPGELFF
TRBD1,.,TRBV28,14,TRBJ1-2,TGTGCCGCGAGCGTTGGGACAGGGAACTATGGCTACACCTTC,CAASVGTGNYGYTF
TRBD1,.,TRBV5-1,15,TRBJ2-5,TGCGCCAGCAGCTTGGCACAGGGGATCCAAGAGACCCAGTACTTC,CASSLAQGIQETQYF
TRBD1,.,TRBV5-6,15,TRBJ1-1,TGTGCCAGCAGCGGGTGGACAGGGGGCGGCACTGAAGCTTTCTTT,CASSGWTGGGTEAFF
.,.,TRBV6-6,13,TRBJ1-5,TGTGCCAGCACGGGGTCATGGAATCAGCCCCAGCATTTT,CASTGSWNQPQHF
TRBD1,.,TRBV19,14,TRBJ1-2,TGTGCCAGTAAGACCCGGGACAGGGGCCAGATATACACCTTC,CASKTRDRGQIYTF
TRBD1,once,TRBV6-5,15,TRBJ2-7,TGTGCCAGCAGTTACTCCGGGACAGCAGTATACGAGCAGTACTTC,CASSYSGTAVYEQYF